The 22 T cell receptor beta chains given below trace back to one sample, sequenced in a study of blood T cell repertoires in COVID-19. TCRdb keeps only in-frame clones here, not all; method: immunoSEQ multiplex PCR. Of some 250,000 clones in the sample, approximately 87% are singletons; the top ten hold approximately 12%. The source material was peripheral blood. The origin of the receptors is a woman in her 30s with COVID-19, enrolled during active disease.

This clone was observed a single time. The chain has TRBV2 and TRBJ1-6; TRBD1 matches 7 bases. J was trimmed by 6 bases and V by 8 bases; bases with no gene match: 10. Germline V CDR1 and CDR2: SNHLY, FYNNEI. This CDR3 comprises 15 residues. CDR3: CASLPRDRVNSPLHF. CDR3 in DNA: TGTGCCAGCTTACCACGGGACAGAGTTAATTCACCCCTCCACTTT.

This chain uses TRBV5-1 with TRBJ2-3; 7 bases are a match to TRBD1. J lost 3 bases, V lost 7 bases, and 14 bases had no gene match. The germline V gene has CDR1 SGHRS and CDR2 YFSETQ. The CDR3 covers 16 residues. In nucleotides, the CDR3 is TGCGCCAGCTCGAGGGTAGGGGGCTATAGGACAGATACGCAGTATTTT. Protein sequence: CASSRVGGYRTDTQYF.

The chain employs TRBV4-1 and TRBJ1-2, with 10 bases that match TRBD1. The ends lost 4 bases at V and 4 bases at J; junction bases unmatched: 6. The CDR3 runs 15 residues. Germline CDR1 MGHRA, CDR2 YSYEKL. The CDR3 loop reads CASSPDRGQTYGYTF. In nucleotides, the CDR3 is TGCGCCAGCAGCCCTGACAGGGGGCAAACCTATGGCTACACCTTC.

This clone was seen only a few times. The CDR3 bases are TGCAGTGCCTCGGGGAACACTGAAGCTTTCTTT. It yields the protein CSASGNTEAFF. The chain is built from TRBV20-1 and TRBJ1-1; D is undetermined. Germline-derived CDR1 and CDR2 are DFQATT and SNEGSKA (reference sequence). V was shortened by 6 bases and J by 1 base, with 6 bases between the two germline ends. CDR3 length equals 11 residues.

This chain uses TRBV6-6 with TRBJ1-2; D remains unclear. Trimming took off 7 bases at V and 4 bases at J, with 16 bases between the two ends. The CDR3 loop spans 14 amino acids. Per the germline V gene, CDR1 is MNHNY and CDR2 is SVGAGI (reference sequence). CDR3 nucleotide sequence: TGTGCCAGCACCCAACCCGCGGCCGCCTATGGCTACACCTTC. Amino acids: CASTQPAAAYGYTF.

This clone showed up just once. CDR3 bases: TGTGCCAGCAGCTTAACGAGGACAGGGGTCGAGCAGTACTTC. Encoded protein: CASSLTRTGVEQYF. This rearrangement joins TRBV11-2 to TRBJ2-7, with 9 bases fitting TRBD1. The length of the CDR3 is 14 residues. CDR1 and CDR2 (germline): SGHAT, FQNNGV. Trimming at V came to 2 bases and at J to 6 bases, leaving 5 bases not matched to a gene.

The J gene is TRBJ2-5, the V gene TRBV5-1; D gene uncertain. Trimming took off 0 bases at V and 5 bases at J, with 14 bases between the two ends. CDR1 SGHRS and CDR2 YFSETQ come from the germline V gene. The CDR3 runs 15 residues. Here the CDR3 DNA reads TGCGCCAGCAGCTTGGGGCCCGAACTCGGGGAGACCCAGTACTTC. Its protein is CASSLGPELGETQYF.

The chain combines TRBV27 with TRBJ2-3; 8 nucleotides align to TRBD2. The CDR3 is 16 residues long. Germline-derived CDR1 and CDR2 are MNHEY and SMNVEV (reference sequence). J gave up 4 bases and V 5 bases, and 11 bases lay outside the gene matches. The CDR3 region is CASSTSREGRSDTQYF. Written as DNA, the CDR3 is TGTGCCAGCAGTACCTCCCGGGAGGGGAGATCAGATACGCAGTATTTT.

The V and J genes are TRBV6-5 and TRBJ1-2, with TRBD1 identical over 9 bases. After removal of 2 bases from V and 8 bases from J, the junction contained 12 bases not matched to a gene. The CDR3 loop spans 16 amino acids. The germline V gene encodes CDR1 MNHEY and CDR2 SVGAGI. CDR3 sequence (DNA): TGTGCCAGCAGTTACGTCCTGAGACAGGGGGTAGAGGGCTACACCTTC. Translated, it gives CASSYVLRQGVEGYTF.

The V call is TRBV7-7, the J call TRBJ2-3, with 10 nucleotides matching TRBD2. The germline V gene encodes CDR1 SSHAT and CDR2 FNYEAQ (reference sequence). The CDR3 consists of 15 residues. V shed 3 bases and J 6 bases; nucleotides not matched to a gene: 6. The CDR3 DNA follows: TGTGCCAGCAGCTTTGTAGCGGGGGGCCTGGATACGCAGTATTTT. This sequence encodes CASSFVAGGLDTQYF.

The chain couples TRBV5-5 to TRBJ2-3; 11 nucleotides agree with TRBD1. Germline V gives CDR1 SGHKS, CDR2 YYEKEE (reference sequence). CDR3 length: 17 amino acids. The junction had 6 bases not matched to a gene; V was cut back by 3 bases and J by 0 bases. CDR3 region: CASSSGQGVRSTDTQYF. Here the CDR3 DNA reads TGTGCCAGCAGCTCGGGACAGGGGGTTAGGAGCACAGATACGCAGTATTTT.

This clone was counted once. The V call is TRBV2, the J call TRBJ1-6; D uncertain. The CDR3 contains 15 residues. Germline values: CDR1 SNHLY, CDR2 FYNNEI. With 4 bases removed from V and 5 bases from J, the gap between germline ends came to 12 bases. As DNA, the CDR3 is TGTGCCAGCAGTGTCTCGGGTACACATAATTCACCCCTCCACTTT. It encodes CASSVSGTHNSPLHF.

V is TRBV13 and J is TRBJ1-5, with a tentative D call TRBD1 (5 bases). Per the germline V gene, CDR1 is PRHDT and CDR2 is FYEKMQ (reference sequence). Trimming took off 5 bases at V and 0 bases at J, with 11 bases between the two ends. CDR3 length: 15 residues. Here the CDR3 reads CASSLRDSSNQPQHF. The CDR3 coding sequence is TGTGCCAGCAGCCTACGGGACTCTAGCAATCAGCCCCAGCATTTT.

The chain combines TRBV9 with TRBJ2-3; D is possibly TRBD2 (6 bases). Germline V gene data show CDR1 as SGDLS and CDR2 as YYNGEE. The CDR3 length is 13 residues. Trimming took 4 bases from V and 3 from J, leaving 9 bases between them. This CDR3 is CASSSGGTDTQYF. The DNA of the CDR3 is TGTGCCAGCAGCTCCGGGGGTACAGATACGCAGTATTTT.

The chain joins TRBV5-1 to TRBJ2-7, with 9 bases identical to TRBD1. The CDR3 has 15 amino acids. V lost 2 bases and J lost 3; bases outside the gene matches: 6. Looked up from germline, CDR1 is SGHRS and CDR2 is YFSETQ. CDR3 DNA sequence: TGCGCCAGCAGCTTAACCGGGACAGGGATCTACGAGCAGTACTTC. Translation gives CASSLTGTGIYEQYF.

The V and J genes are TRBV6-6 and TRBJ2-2, with D uncertain. The CDR3 sequence is 15 residues long. CDR1 is MNHNY, CDR2 SVGAGI, per germline (reference sequence). The V gene lost 0 bases and the J gene lost 6 bases, with 11 bases spanning the gap. CDR3 sequence (DNA): TGTGCCAGCAGTTACTCCGGGTTTCGGGCCGGGGAGCTGTTTTTT. Its translation is CASSYSGFRAGELFF.

This sequence joins TRBV5-1 and TRBJ1-5, with a possible D match to TRBD1 (5 bases). Germline values: CDR1 SGHRS, CDR2 YFSETQ. With 0 bases removed from V and 6 bases from J, the gap between germline ends came to 7 bases. CDR3 length: 13 amino acids. The CDR3 DNA follows: TGCGCCAGCAGCTTGGAGGGGCGTCAGCCCCAGCATTTT. It translates to CASSLEGRQPQHF.

The chain joins TRBV12-3 or TRBV12-4 to TRBJ2-3; 7 bases map to TRBD1. The CDR3 contains 11 residues. The V gene end was trimmed by 6 bases and the J gene end by 12 bases; junction bases not matched to a gene: 6. This CDR3 reads CASSRDRGQYF. The CDR3 DNA follows: TGTGCCAGCAGCCGGGACAGAGGACAGTATTTT.

The chain links TRBV9 to TRBJ1-2, with D possibly matching TRBD1 (5 bases). V dropped 3 bases and J dropped 1 base, with 7 bases sitting between them. The germline V gene has CDR1 SGDLS and CDR2 YYNGEE. The CDR3 contains 13 residues. CDR3 amino acids: CASSADINYGYTF. CDR3 nucleotides: TGTGCCAGCAGCGCGGACATTAACTATGGCTACACCTTC.

The rearrangement uses TRBV6-4 and TRBJ1-2; D is unresolved. Between the trimmed V and J ends, which lost 3 bases and 4 bases, there was a span of 18 bases. CDR3 size: 16 residues. Germline loops: CDR1 MRHNA, CDR2 SNTAGT. The CDR3 bases are TGTGCCAGCAGTGAGGTGGGTGCGGATCCCCGCTATGGCTACACCTTC. Encoded protein: CASSEVGADPRYGYTF.

This clone was observed once. This rearrangement joins TRBV5-4 to TRBJ2-3; the match to TRBD2 covers 9 bases. The V gene's germline CDR1 is SGHNT and CDR2 YYREEE (reference sequence). This CDR3 region has 17 residues. The V and J ends lost 0 bases and 5 bases, in that order; junction bases with no gene match: 10. The CDR3 DNA is TGTGCCAGCAGCTTGGGGCTGGGTGGCGGGAGGGGAGATACGCAGTATTTT. Amino acids: CASSLGLGGGRGDTQYF.

This rearrangement joins TRBV3-1 (or the pseudogene TRBV3-2) to TRBJ2-1, with TRBD2 identical over 12 bases. V shed 4 bases, J shed 8 bases, and the junction held 6 bases outside the gene matches. The germline V gene has CDR1 LGHDT and CDR2 YNNKEL (reference sequence). The CDR3 totals 15 residues. CDR3 DNA sequence: TGTGCCAGCAGCCCTAAACTAGCGGGGGGTCATGAGCAGTTCTTC. Translation: CASSPKLAGGHEQFF.